Included here is one T cell receptor beta chain sequence, with context. As yet, its antigen is unknown. This CDR3 is 14 amino acids long. Looked up from germline, CDR1 is GTSNPN and CDR2 is SVGIG (reference sequence). The germline V and J ends were trimmed by 7 bases and 0 bases, with 13 bases remaining between them. The source of the sample is a study of OX40 agonist ivuxolimab in advanced cancers. General study results and limits: There were, on average, more expanded clones in CD8+ T cells than in CD4+.

Only in-frame clones appear in the TCRdb table, and some are missing; sequencing was by immunoSEQ multiplex PCR. This repertoire shows 65,000 to 80,000 clones, around 80% found once; its top ten account for around 0.49%. This clonotype was obtained from an adult with an advanced solid tumor such as melanoma, head and neck, liver or kidney cancer. Sequences were derived from CD4+ or CD8+ T cells sorted from blood, sampled in a trial of the OX40 agonist ivuxolimab. The V gene is TRBV30, the J gene TRBJ2-1; D unclear. CDR3 residues: CASRSSSSYNEQFF. In nucleotides, the CDR3 is TGTGCCTCTCGGAGCTCAAGCTCCTACAATGAGCAGTTCTTC.